This is a list of T cell receptor beta chains from one sample in a study of T cell repertoires in cytomegalovirus infection. No antigen is known for these receptors. TCRdb analysed the reads with MiXCR anew, one entry per CDR3 protein. The top ten hold roughly 18% of the sample, which has hundreds of thousands of distinct CDR3 sequences, roughly 30% seen once. Sequenced material: cultured PBMCs, taken from culture after CMV antigen stimulation. Every receptor here comes from a human donor in good health (CMV status not recorded). Some clones in this sample may be carry-over from other donors' samples. Each CDR3 is given with its conserved first and last residue. A D gene is named only where the DNA matches it firmly. Clone size, where shown, is once, few, many, or a class for clones that have expanded.

TRBJ1-2,.,.,TRBV7-4,12,CASSLGRVGYTF,TGTGCCAGCAGCCTGGGCCGAGTGGGCTACACCTTC
TRBJ2-5,few,TRBD2,TRBV9,16,CASSVGAGGRQETQYF,TGTGCCAGCAGCGTAGGAGCGGGAGGGCGGCAAGAGACCCAGTACTTC
TRBJ2-2,few,TRBD2,TRBV19,15,CASSNRGLAGGELFF,TGTGCCAGTAGTAATAGGGGACTAGCGGGAGGGGAGCTGTTTTTT
TRBJ1-5,many,.,TRBV12-3/TRBV12-4,11,CASSSNQPQHF,TGTGCCAGTAGTAGCAATCAGCCCCAGCATTTT
TRBJ2-7,few,.,TRBV18,15,CASSPSQVSSYEQYF,TGTGCCAGCTCACCAAGTCAGGTCTCCTCCTACGAGCAGTACTTC
TRBJ2-1,few,.,TRBV6-2/TRBV6-3,14,CASRHVSSYNEQFF,TGTGCCAGCAGGCACGTGAGCTCCTACAATGAGCAGTTCTTC
TRBJ1-1,.,TRBD1,TRBV12-5,12,CASGSGGTEAFF,TGTGCTAGTGGCTCAGGGGGCACTGAAGCTTTCTTT
TRBJ2-5,.,.,TRBV11-3,15,CASSRGQLEGETQYF,TGTGCCAGCAGCCGGGGACAGCTGGAGGGGGAGACCCAGTACTTC
TRBJ1-2,.,TRBD1,TRBV5-5,14,CASSRGDSGYGYTF,TGTGCCAGCAGCCGCGGGGACAGCGGCTATGGCTACACCTTC
TRBJ2-2,.,.,TRBV7-2,13,CASHSLNTGELFF,TGTGCCAGCCACAGCTTGAACACCGGGGAGCTGTTTTTT
TRBJ2-2,few,.,TRBV19,16,CASSIGGRGYTGELFF,TGTGCCAGTAGTATAGGAGGCAGGGGCTACACCGGGGAGCTGTTTTTT
TRBJ2-1,few,.,TRBV14,13,CASSPGPGYEQFF,TGTGCCAGCAGCCCTGGCCCGGGGTATGAGCAGTTCTTC
TRBJ2-1,.,TRBD2,TRBV10-3,16,CAISTTSGRSSHEQFF,TGTGCCATCAGTACGACTAGCGGGAGATCTTCCCATGAGCAGTTCTTC
TRBJ1-1,few,.,TRBV19,12,CASVRYDSEAFF,TGTGCCAGTGTTCGGTACGATAGTGAAGCTTTCTTT
TRBJ1-1,.,.,TRBV4-1,14,CASSQGAGGTEAFF,TGCGCCAGCAGCCAAGGTGCGGGGGGCACTGAAGCTTTCTTT
TRBJ1-1,few,.,TRBV6-1,14,CASSEEVRGSEAFF,TGTGCCAGCAGTGAGGAAGTCAGGGGCTCTGAAGCTTTCTTT
TRBJ1-6,.,TRBD1,TRBV29-1,13,CSVMDRVGSPLHF,TGCAGCGTGATGGACAGGGTTGGTTCACCCCTCCACTTT
TRBJ2-7,few,.,TRBV11-2,13,CASSLEFPYEQYF,TGTGCCAGCAGCTTAGAGTTCCCCTACGAGCAGTACTTC
TRBJ2-4,.,TRBD1,TRBV5-6,14,CVSSPWDRPNIQYF,TGTGTCAGCAGCCCTTGGGACAGGCCAAACATTCAGTACTTC
TRBJ1-5,.,TRBD1,TRBV28,14,CAGSAGTAYQPQHF,TGTGCCGGGTCGGCCGGGACAGCCTATCAGCCCCAGCATTTT
TRBJ2-7,many,.,TRBV7-2,14,CASSLGGSRYEQYF,TGTGCCAGCAGCTTAGGGGGTAGCCGATACGAGCAGTACTTC
TRBJ1-5,few,.,TRBV7-9,14,CASSFDTSNQPQHF,TGTGCCAGCAGCTTCGACACCAGCAATCAGCCCCAGCATTTT
TRBJ2-5,few,.,TRBV7-2,14,CASSSRRIQETQYF,TGTGCCAGCAGCTCTCGACGAATTCAAGAGACCCAGTACTTC
TRBJ2-5,few,TRBD2,TRBV7-2,21,CASSLGGLRLAGERPDETQYF,TGTGCCAGCAGCTTAGGCGGTTTAAGACTAGCGGGAGAAAGGCCGGATGAGACCCAGTACTTC
TRBJ1-5,.,TRBD1,TRBV19,15,CASSGNRGLNQPQHF,TGTGCCAGTAGTGGGAACAGGGGGCTCAATCAGCCCCAGCATTTT
TRBJ2-1,.,.,TRBV7-6,16,CASSPGGGRVYNEQFF,TGTGCCAGCAGCCCAGGGGGCGGGAGGGTCTACAATGAGCAGTTCTTC
TRBJ2-1,once,TRBD1,TRBV19,15,CASSIPGTGSNEQFF,TGTGCCAGTAGTATCCCCGGGACAGGTTCGAATGAGCAGTTCTTC
TRBJ2-7,.,TRBD1,TRBV7-9,14,CASSPSGGWGEQYF,TGTGCCAGCAGCCCCTCAGGGGGCTGGGGCGAGCAGTACTTC
TRBJ1-5,.,.,TRBV10-3,14,CAISEIVSYQPQHF,TGTGCCATCAGTGAAATCGTCAGCTATCAGCCCCAGCATTTT
TRBJ1-5,many,TRBD1,TRBV7-8,19,CASSVRPGQSYDSNQPQHF,TGTGCCAGCAGCGTCCGGCCGGGACAGAGTTACGATAGCAATCAGCCCCAGCATTTT
TRBJ2-3,.,TRBD2,TRBV6-2/TRBV6-3,16,CASRLRLAGVGDTQYF,TGTGCCAGCAGACTCCGACTAGCGGGAGTGGGAGATACGCAGTATTTT
TRBJ2-7,.,.,TRBV4-1,15,CASSQGPSRGGEQYF,TGCGCCAGCAGCCAAGGCCCCAGCAGGGGAGGCGAGCAGTACTTC
TRBJ2-5,few,TRBD2,TRBV10-3,15,CATSLAGERRETQYF,TGTGCCACTTCACTAGCGGGGGAAAGAAGAGAGACCCAGTACTTC
TRBJ1-4,few,.,TRBV7-9,16,CASSSRGGLGGGKLFF,TGTGCCAGCAGCTCCAGAGGGGGACTCGGTGGGGGAAAACTGTTTTTT
TRBJ1-2,.,.,TRBV5-4,16,CASSLVIGPENYGYTF,TGTGCCAGCAGCTTGGTAATCGGGCCGGAAAATTATGGCTACACCTTC
TRBJ1-4,few,.,TRBV12-3/TRBV12-4,13,CASSLLRNEKLFF,TGTGCCAGCAGTTTATTGAGGAATGAAAAACTGTTTTTT
TRBJ1-2,few,TRBD1,TRBV10-3,14,CAISERTGFGGYTF,TGTGCCATCAGCGAAAGGACAGGGTTTGGGGGCTACACCTTC
TRBJ2-3,.,.,TRBV2,15,CASSPRQRKTDTQYF,TGTGCCAGCAGTCCTCGACAGCGCAAGACAGATACGCAGTATTTT
TRBJ2-1,.,.,TRBV7-2,14,CASSYPTGDNEQFF,TGTGCCAGCAGCTACCCAACAGGAGACAATGAGCAGTTCTTC
TRBJ2-1,.,.,TRBV4-1,14,CASRDLRGAAEQFF,TGCGCCAGCAGGGATCTTAGGGGTGCAGCTGAGCAGTTCTTC
TRBJ1-2,.,.,TRBV11-1,14,CASSPPRWGARYTF,TGTGCCAGCAGCCCCCCGAGGTGGGGGGCTCGCTACACCTTC
TRBJ2-1,.,.,TRBV15,12,CATSRGVGEQFF,TGTGCCACCAGCAGAGGAGTAGGGGAGCAGTTCTTC